This TCR beta chain derives from a study of PD-1 blockade in classical Hodgkin lymphoma. General study points: Lower baseline TCR diversity was reported for newly diagnosed patients than for healthy donors. Patients with a complete response exhibited baseline diversity comparable to newly diagnosed patients.

Time point specified: cycle 4 day 1 (C4D1), after less than seven weeks of nivolumab. With no exception, relapse followed autologous stem cell transplantation in all patients, and brentuximab vedotin exposure varied. Magnetic negative selection was used to purify CD8+ T cells from thawed PBMCs. This clone appeared a few times. Its antigen is unidentified. This CDR3 comprises 14 residues. V lost 3 bases, J lost 1 base, and 10 bases lay in between. Per the germline V gene, CDR1 is MDHEN and CDR2 is SYDVKM. Data came from immunoSEQ multiplex PCR; TCRdb stores just in-frame clones and leaves some out. The sample records more than 13,000 clones, about nine tenths being singletons.

This chain links TRBV28 with TRBJ2-7, with D possibly TRBD2 on 5 matching bases. The clonotype comes from a human donor with classical Hodgkin lymphoma. The sequencing here drew on CD8+ T cells from blood, taken before the fourth cycle of nivolumab. CDR3 loop: CASSLLAGSYEQYF. Here the CDR3 DNA reads TGTGCCAGCAGTTTGCTAGCCGGGTCCTACGAGCAGTACTTC.